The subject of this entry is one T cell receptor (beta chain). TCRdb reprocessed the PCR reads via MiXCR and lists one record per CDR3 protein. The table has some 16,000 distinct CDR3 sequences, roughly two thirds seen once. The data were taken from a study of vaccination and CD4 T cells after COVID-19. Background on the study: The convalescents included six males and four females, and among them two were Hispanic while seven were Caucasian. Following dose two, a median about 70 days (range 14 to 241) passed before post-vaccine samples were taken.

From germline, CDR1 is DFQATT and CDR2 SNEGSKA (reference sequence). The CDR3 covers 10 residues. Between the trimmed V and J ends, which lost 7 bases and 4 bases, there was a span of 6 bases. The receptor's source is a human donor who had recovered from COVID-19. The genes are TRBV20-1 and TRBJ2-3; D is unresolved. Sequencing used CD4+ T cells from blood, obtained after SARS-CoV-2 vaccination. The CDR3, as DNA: TGCAGTGGTAACGCAGATACGCAGTATTTT. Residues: CSGNADTQYF.